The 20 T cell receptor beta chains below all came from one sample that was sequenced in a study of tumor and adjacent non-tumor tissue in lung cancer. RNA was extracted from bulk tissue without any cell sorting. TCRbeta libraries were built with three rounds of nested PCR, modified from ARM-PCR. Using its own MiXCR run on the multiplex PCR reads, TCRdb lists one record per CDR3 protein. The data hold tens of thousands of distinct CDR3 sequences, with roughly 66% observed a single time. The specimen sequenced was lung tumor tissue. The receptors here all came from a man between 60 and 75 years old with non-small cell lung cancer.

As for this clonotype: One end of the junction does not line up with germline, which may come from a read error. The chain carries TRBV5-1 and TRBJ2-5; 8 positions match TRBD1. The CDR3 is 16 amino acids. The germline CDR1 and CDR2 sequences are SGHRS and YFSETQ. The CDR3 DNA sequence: TGCGCCGGCAGCAAATTTCAGGGGGCGAGCATTAAGACCAAGTACTTC. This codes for CAGSKFQGASIKTKYF. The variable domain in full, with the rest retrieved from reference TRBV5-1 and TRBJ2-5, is KAGVTQTPRYLIKTRGQQVTLSCSPISGHRSVSWYQQTPGQGLQFLFEYFSETQRNKGNFPGRFSGRQFSNSRSEMNVSTLELGDSALYLCAGSKFQGASIKTKYFGPGTRLLVL.

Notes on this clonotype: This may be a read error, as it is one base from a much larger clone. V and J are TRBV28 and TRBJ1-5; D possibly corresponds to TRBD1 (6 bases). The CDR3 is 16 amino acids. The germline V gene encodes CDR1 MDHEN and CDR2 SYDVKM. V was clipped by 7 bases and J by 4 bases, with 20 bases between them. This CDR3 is CASIITGAGRNQPQHF. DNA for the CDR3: TGTGCCAGCATCATCACGGGGGCAGGGAGGAATCAGCCCCAGCATTTT.

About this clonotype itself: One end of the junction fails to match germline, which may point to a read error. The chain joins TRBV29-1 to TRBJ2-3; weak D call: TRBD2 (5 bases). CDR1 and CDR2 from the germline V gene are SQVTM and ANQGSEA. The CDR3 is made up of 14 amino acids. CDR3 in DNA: TGCTGCGTTACTCCGCGGGCGGCCGCAGATACGCAGTATTTT. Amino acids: CCVTPRAAADTQYF.

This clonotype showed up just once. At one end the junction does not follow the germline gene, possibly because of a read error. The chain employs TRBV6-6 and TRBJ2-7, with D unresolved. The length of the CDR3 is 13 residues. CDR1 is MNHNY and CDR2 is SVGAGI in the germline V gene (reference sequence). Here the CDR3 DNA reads TGTGCCAACAGTTACCAAGAATTATACGAGCAGTACTTC. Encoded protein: CANSYQELYEQYF.

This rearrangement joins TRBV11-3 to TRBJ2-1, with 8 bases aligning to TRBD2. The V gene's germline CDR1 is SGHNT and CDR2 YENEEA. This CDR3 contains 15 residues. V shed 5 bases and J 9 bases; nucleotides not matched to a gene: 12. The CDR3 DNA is TGTGCCAGCAGCACTACGGGGGGGGGAAACACTGAGCAGTTCTTC. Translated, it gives CASSTTGGGNTEQFF.

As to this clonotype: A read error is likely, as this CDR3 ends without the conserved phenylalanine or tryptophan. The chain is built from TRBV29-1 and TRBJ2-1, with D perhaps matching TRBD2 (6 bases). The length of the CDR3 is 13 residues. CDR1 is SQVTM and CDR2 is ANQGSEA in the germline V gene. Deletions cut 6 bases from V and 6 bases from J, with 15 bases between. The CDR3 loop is CSVHAGTRNEQFS. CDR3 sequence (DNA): TGCAGCGTGCATGCCGGGACTCGCAATGAGCAGTTCTCC.

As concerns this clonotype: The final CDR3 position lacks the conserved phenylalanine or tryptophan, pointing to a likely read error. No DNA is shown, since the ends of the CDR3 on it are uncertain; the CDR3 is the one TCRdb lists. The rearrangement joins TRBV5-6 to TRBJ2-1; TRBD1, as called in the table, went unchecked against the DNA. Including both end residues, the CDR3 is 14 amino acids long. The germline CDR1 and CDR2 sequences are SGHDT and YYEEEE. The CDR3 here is CASSVTGRDNEQLS.

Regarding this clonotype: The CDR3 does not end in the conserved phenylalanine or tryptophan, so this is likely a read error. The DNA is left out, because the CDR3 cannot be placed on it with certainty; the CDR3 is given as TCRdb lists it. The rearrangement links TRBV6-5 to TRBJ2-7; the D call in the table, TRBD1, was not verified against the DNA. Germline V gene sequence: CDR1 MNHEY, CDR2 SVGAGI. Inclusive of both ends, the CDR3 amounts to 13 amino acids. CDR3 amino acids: CASSRDWGYEQCL.

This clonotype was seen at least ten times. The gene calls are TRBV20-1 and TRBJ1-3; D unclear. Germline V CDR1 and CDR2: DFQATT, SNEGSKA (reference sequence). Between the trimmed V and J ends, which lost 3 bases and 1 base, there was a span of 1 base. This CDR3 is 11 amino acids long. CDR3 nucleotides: TGCAGTGCTAGTTCTGGAAACACCATATATTTT. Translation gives CSASSGNTIYF.

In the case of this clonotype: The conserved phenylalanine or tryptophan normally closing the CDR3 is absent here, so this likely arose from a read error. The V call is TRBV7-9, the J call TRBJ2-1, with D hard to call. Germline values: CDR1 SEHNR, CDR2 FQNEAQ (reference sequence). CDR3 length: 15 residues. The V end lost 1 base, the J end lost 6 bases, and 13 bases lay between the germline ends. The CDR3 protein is CASSLVGGGGNEQFT. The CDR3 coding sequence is TGTGCCAGCAGCTTAGTGGGTGGCGGCGGCAATGAGCAGTTCACC.

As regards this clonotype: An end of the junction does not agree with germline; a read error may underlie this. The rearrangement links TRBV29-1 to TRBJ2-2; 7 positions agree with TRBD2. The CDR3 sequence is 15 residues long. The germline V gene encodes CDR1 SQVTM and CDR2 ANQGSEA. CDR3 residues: CSVVLGAGASREPFF. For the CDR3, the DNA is TGCAGCGTTGTCCTGGGCGCGGGAGCTAGTCGGGAGCCGTTTTTC.

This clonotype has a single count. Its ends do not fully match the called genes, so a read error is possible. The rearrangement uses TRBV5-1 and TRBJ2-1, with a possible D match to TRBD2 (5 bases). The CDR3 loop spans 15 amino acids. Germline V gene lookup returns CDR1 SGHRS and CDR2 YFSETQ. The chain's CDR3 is CASSQTNGSFNEQFF. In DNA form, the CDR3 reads TGTGCCAGCAGCCAGACTAACGGGTCCTTCAATGAGCAGTTCTTC. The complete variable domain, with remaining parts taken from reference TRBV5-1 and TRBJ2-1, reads KAGVTQTPRYLIKTRGQQVTLSCSPISGHRSVSWYQQTPGQGLQFLFEYFSETQRNKGNFPGRFSGRQFSNSRSEMNVSTLELGDSALYLCASSQTNGSFNEQFFGPGTRLTVL.

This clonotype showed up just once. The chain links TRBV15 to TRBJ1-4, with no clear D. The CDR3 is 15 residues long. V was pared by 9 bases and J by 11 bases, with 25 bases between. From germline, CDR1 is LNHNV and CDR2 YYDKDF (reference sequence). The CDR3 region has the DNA TGTGCCACACAACCTCGGGCCGCCGCCGCGAAGAAACTGTTTTTT. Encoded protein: CATQPRAAAAKKLFF.

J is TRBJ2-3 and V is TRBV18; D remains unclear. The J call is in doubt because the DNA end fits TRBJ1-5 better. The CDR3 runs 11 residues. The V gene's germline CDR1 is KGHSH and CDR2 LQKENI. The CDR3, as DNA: TGTGCCAGCTCAAACACAGATACGCAGCATTTT. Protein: CASSNTDTQHF.

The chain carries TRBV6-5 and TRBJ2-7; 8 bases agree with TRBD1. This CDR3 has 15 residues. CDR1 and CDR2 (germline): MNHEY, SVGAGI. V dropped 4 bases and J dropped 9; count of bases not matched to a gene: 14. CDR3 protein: CASSCSGTGERVQYF. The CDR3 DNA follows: TGTGCCAGCAGTTGCTCTGGGACAGGCGAACGGGTGCAGTACTTC.

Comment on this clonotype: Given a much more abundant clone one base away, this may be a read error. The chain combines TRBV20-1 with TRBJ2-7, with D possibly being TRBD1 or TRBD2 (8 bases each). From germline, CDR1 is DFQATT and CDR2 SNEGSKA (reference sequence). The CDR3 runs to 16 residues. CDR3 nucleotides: TGCAGTGATAGACTTCGGGGGGGACAGGCTCTCTACGAGCAGTACTTC. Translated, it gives CSDRLRGGQALYEQYF.

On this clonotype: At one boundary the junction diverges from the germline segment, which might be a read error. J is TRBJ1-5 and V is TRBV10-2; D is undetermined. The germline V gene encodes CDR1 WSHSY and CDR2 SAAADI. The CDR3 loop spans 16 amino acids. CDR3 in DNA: TGCGCCAGCAGTGAGTTCCGGATCCGAGACAATCAGCCACAGCATTTT. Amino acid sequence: CASSEFRIRDNQPQHF.

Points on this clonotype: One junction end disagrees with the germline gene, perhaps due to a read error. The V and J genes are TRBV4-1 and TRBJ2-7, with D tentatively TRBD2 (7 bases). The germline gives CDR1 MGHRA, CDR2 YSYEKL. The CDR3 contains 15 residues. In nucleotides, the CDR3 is TGTGTCAGCAGCCAACTGATCGGGGGGCCCTACGAGCAGTACTTC. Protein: CVSSQLIGGPYEQYF.

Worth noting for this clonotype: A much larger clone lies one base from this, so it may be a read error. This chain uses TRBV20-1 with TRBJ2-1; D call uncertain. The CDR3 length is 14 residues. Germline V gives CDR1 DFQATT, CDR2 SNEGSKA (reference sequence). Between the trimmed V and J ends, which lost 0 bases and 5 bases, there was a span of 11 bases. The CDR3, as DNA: TGCAGTGCTAGAGATTTAATGTCTAACAATGAGCAGTTCTTC. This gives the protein CSARDLMSNNEQFF.

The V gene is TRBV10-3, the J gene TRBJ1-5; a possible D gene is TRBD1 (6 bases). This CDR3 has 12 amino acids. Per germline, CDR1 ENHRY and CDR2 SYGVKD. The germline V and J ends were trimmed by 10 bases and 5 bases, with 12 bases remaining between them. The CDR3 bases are TGTGCCACAGGGACACCTGATCAGCCCCAGCATTTT. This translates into CATGTPDQPQHF.